This entry lists 19 T cell receptor beta chains sequenced from one sample in a study of T cells in Graves' hyperthyroidism and ophthalmopathy. Amplified TCR beta CDR3 regions derived from RNA transcripts. When the TCR CDR3 underwent first-round RT-PCR, the HTBI primer set was used. TCRdb re-called the multiplex PCR reads with MiXCR, one entry per CDR3 protein. The table has approximately 430,000 distinct CDR3 sequences, more than 15% seen once. The specimen was blood. All receptors derive from a young woman with Graves' hyperthyroidism.

This clonotype has at least ten counts. J is TRBJ2-7 and V is TRBV3-1, with TRBD2 matching over 11 bases. V shed 4 bases, J shed 3 bases, and the junction held 8 bases outside the gene matches. Germline V gives CDR1 LGHDT, CDR2 YNNKEL (reference sequence). This CDR3 has 16 residues. The CDR3 loop is CASSRSSGRILYEQYF. The CDR3 nucleotides read TGTGCCAGCAGCCGCTCTAGCGGGAGGATCCTCTACGAGCAGTACTTC.

The J gene is TRBJ2-1, the V gene TRBV6-1; TRBD1 agrees at 7 bases. The V gene's germline CDR1 is MNHNS and CDR2 SASEGT. The CDR3 runs to 16 residues. V shed 6 bases, J shed 0 bases, and the junction held 8 bases outside the gene matches. The CDR3 DNA sequence: TGTGCCAGCAGCGCCCCCTCAGGGGGCTCCTACAATGAGCAGTTCTTC. Protein sequence: CASSAPSGGSYNEQFF.

The V call is TRBV4-1, the J call TRBJ1-2; 7 bases match TRBD1. The junction had 6 bases not matched to a gene; V was cut back by 2 bases and J by 3 bases. This CDR3 is 15 amino acids long. Germline lookup yields CDR1 MGHRA and CDR2 YSYEKL. CDR3 DNA: TGCGCCAGCAGCCAACCCGACAGGGCGTACTATGGCTACACCTTC. Translated, it gives CASSQPDRAYYGYTF.

This clonotype showed up many times. V is TRBV7-3 and J is TRBJ2-1; the D is unclear. The V gene's germline CDR1 is SGHTA and CDR2 FQGTGA. The CDR3 runs 12 residues. The germline V and J ends were trimmed by 5 bases and 8 bases, with 10 bases remaining between them. CDR3 protein: CASSRTSDEQFF. CDR3 in DNA: TGTGCCAGCAGCCGGACGTCGGATGAGCAGTTCTTC.

As to this clonotype: This may come from a read error, since a much larger clone is one base off. The genes are TRBV15 and TRBJ2-5, with no clear D. Trimming removed 0 bases from V and 1 base from J, with 3 bases in between. CDR1 is LNHNV and CDR2 is YYDKDF in the germline V gene (reference sequence). The CDR3 extends over 13 amino acids. The CDR3 reads CATSRDPQETQYF. The CDR3 DNA is TGTGCCACCAGCAGAGATCCCCAAGAGACCCAGTACTTC.

The rearrangement joins TRBV10-3 to TRBJ1-1, with a weak D call TRBD1 (5 bases). CDR1 and CDR2 from the germline V gene are ENHRY and SYGVKD. This CDR3 spans 15 amino acids. Between the trimmed V and J ends, which lost 6 bases and 1 base, there was a span of 15 bases. The chain's CDR3 is CAIRRAQGANTEAFF. The CDR3 nucleotides are TGTGCCATCAGGAGGGCGCAGGGTGCGAACACTGAAGCTTTCTTT.

This clonotype was recorded many times. The chain carries TRBV2 and TRBJ1-2; a weak D match, TRBD1 (6 bases). The V end was cut by 5 bases, the J end by 2 bases, with 15 bases between. CDR1 and CDR2 from the germline V gene are SNHLY and FYNNEI. The CDR3 is 15 residues long. CDR3 in amino acids: CASSQGGTGNYGYTF. The CDR3 region has the DNA TGTGCCAGCAGTCAAGGGGGTACAGGGAACTATGGCTACACCTTC.

The V gene is TRBV4-3, the J gene TRBJ2-7, with no clear D. V was clipped by 0 bases and J by 3 bases, with 9 bases between them. The V gene's germline CDR1 is LGHNA and CDR2 YSLEER. The CDR3 spans 14 residues. This CDR3 reads CASSQEGIGYEQYF. Written as DNA, the CDR3 is TGCGCCAGCAGCCAAGAAGGGATAGGCTACGAGCAGTACTTC.

This clonotype occurred many times. The chain recombines TRBV28 with TRBJ1-5; the D is unclear. This CDR3 has 14 amino acids. Trimming took off 4 bases at V and 7 bases at J, with 14 bases between the two ends. Germline V lookup: CDR1 MDHEN, CDR2 SYDVKM. For the CDR3, the DNA is TGTGCCAGCAGTTCCCGCGAGGGTCGGCAGCCCCAGCATTTT. Protein: CASSSREGRQPQHF.

Concerning this clonotype itself: The junction differs from germline at one of its ends, possibly a read error. The chain employs TRBV15 and TRBJ2-3; D ambiguous. The CDR3 consists of 11 residues. The germline CDR1 and CDR2 sequences are LNHNV and YYDKDF (reference sequence). The DNA of the CDR3 is TGTGCCACCAGTAGCACAGATACGCGGTATTTT. Amino acids: CATSSTDTRYF.

This clonotype was seen only a few times. This chain links TRBV6-2 or TRBV6-3 with TRBJ1-2, with D unresolved. Per germline, CDR1 MNHEY and CDR2 SVGEGT. This CDR3 spans 13 amino acids. Trimming stripped 0 bases from V and 8 bases from J, with 10 bases between. The CDR3 region is CASSYSLSNGYTF. The CDR3 region has the DNA TGTGCCAGCAGTTACTCGCTTTCCAACGGCTACACCTTC.

The CDR3 bases are TGTGCCAGCAGCGTAAGTAACGATTGGCGGGAAACTGAAGCTTTCTTT. The encoded protein is CASSVSNDWRETEAFF. V gene TRBV9 combines with J gene TRBJ1-1; D is unclear. This CDR3 is 16 amino acids long. CDR1 is SGDLS and CDR2 is YYNGEE in the germline V gene. V dropped 1 base and J dropped 5 bases, with 18 bases sitting between them.

This clonotype occurred a few times. The chain uses TRBV10-2 and TRBJ2-1, with 9 bases fitting TRBD2. The V segment lost 6 bases and the J segment 2 bases; nucleotides outside the gene matches: 5. The CDR3 consists of 15 residues. CDR1 and CDR2 (germline): WSHSY, SAAADI. The CDR3: CASRGGRAAYNEQFF. CDR3 DNA sequence: TGCGCCAGCAGAGGCGGGAGGGCGGCCTACAATGAGCAGTTCTTC.

This clonotype was observed a handful of times. The chain has TRBV11-3 and TRBJ2-2; D is perhaps TRBD1 (5 bases). V lost 5 bases, J lost 0 bases, and 13 bases lay in between. This CDR3 has 16 residues. Germline values: CDR1 SGHNT, CDR2 YENEEA. The CDR3 spells CASSPGKAANTGELFF. For the CDR3, the DNA is TGTGCCAGCAGCCCAGGGAAAGCTGCGAACACCGGGGAGCTGTTTTTT. The whole variable domain, remainder taken from reference TRBV11-3 and TRBJ2-2, is EAGVVQSPRYKIIEKKQPVAFWCNPISGHNTLYWYLQNLGQGPELLIRYENEEAVDDSQLPKDRFSAERLKGVDSTLKIQPAELGDSAVYLCASSPGKAANTGELFFGEGSRLTVL.

This clonotype was counted many times. This chain links TRBV7-8 with TRBJ2-1, with D possibly matching TRBD2 (5 bases). This CDR3 is 14 amino acids long. The germline CDR1 and CDR2 sequences are SGHVS and FQNEAQ. V lost 1 base, J lost 7 bases, and 11 bases lay in between. CDR3 sequence reads: CASSLGVAMNEQFF. In DNA, the CDR3 is TGTGCCAGCAGCTTAGGTGTAGCGATGAATGAGCAGTTCTTC.

V gene TRBV20-1 combines with J gene TRBJ1-3, with D possibly matching TRBD1 (5 bases). The V gene lost 1 base and the J gene lost 0 bases, with 13 bases spanning the gap. Germline lookup yields CDR1 DFQATT and CDR2 SNEGSKA (reference sequence). The CDR3 has 16 residues. CDR3 protein: CSARAGGGFSGNTIYF. Here the CDR3 DNA reads TGCAGTGCTAGAGCCGGGGGGGGGTTCTCTGGAAACACCATATATTTT.

This clonotype was counted ten times or more. The genes are TRBV12-3 or TRBV12-4 and TRBJ2-3, with D maybe TRBD2 (5 bases). The CDR3 is 16 amino acids. Trimming stripped 6 bases from V and 4 bases from J, with 20 bases between. CDR3 in amino acids: CASSAAWRVIADTQYF. CDR3 DNA sequence: TGTGCCAGCAGCGCTGCCTGGCGGGTGATCGCAGATACGCAGTATTTT.

The J gene is TRBJ1-6, the V gene TRBV6-1; 8 bases match TRBD1. V lost 8 bases, J lost 9 bases, and 3 bases stayed unmatched. CDR3 length equals 12 residues. Looked up from germline, CDR1 is MNHNS and CDR2 is SASEGT. The CDR3 loop is CASDRGSSPLHF. The CDR3 region has the DNA TGTGCCAGCGACAGGGGAAGTTCACCCCTCCACTTT.

This clonotype was found a few times. V usage is TRBV29-1 and J usage is TRBJ2-7; no reliable D call. The CDR3 sequence is 11 residues long. Germline V gene lookup returns CDR1 SQVTM and CDR2 ANQGSEA. Trimming stripped 6 bases from V and 2 bases from J, with 8 bases between. CDR3 nucleotides: TGCAGCGTGGCTGACACCTACGAGCAGTACTTC. It yields the protein CSVADTYEQYF.